This T cell receptor (beta chain) is drawn from a study of blood T cell repertoires in COVID-19. Study-level background: Collection of acute and convalescent COVID-19 samples took place in the United States, Italy and Spain.

Per the original methods: Amplification with reference gene primers provided the estimates of nucleated cell counts. The data were produced by immunoSEQ multiplex PCR, yet TCRdb's version contains in-frame clones alone and is incomplete. The DNA gave D and trimming, while V, J and clone size come from that table. The top ten clones hold roughly 2.7% of a sample with about 270,000 clones, about nine tenths of them seen once. The CDR3 has 12 residues. The germline gives CDR1 MGHRA, CDR2 YSYEKL. Trimming removed 6 bases from V and 9 bases from J, with 12 bases in between. The J gene is TRBJ2-1, the V gene TRBV4-1, with TRBD2 as a possible D gene (5 bases). This clonotype was obtained from a person between 18 and 30 years old with COVID-19, enrolled during active disease. Sequences were obtained from peripheral blood. The CDR3 DNA is TGCGCCAGCAGTAAGACTAAAAGTGAGCAGTTCTTC. Its translation is CASSKTKSEQFF.